This TCR beta chain comes out of a study of cytomegalovirus exposure and HLA in healthy donors. Study at large: Earlier results showed some 120 million unique TCR beta sequences derived from roughly 180 million T cells. HLA-typed donors contributed some 77 million unique TCRs, which were held in an early data release.

The trim removed 3 bases at V and 8 bases at J, leaving 5 bases unmatched. Germline V CDR1 and CDR2: KGHSH, LQKENI. This CDR3 comprises 13 residues. General observations from the study: Confirmation was obtained in vitro that a few CMV-associated chains are specific for CMV antigens. Common viral pathogens were later found to be apparently linked to several of the most significant clusters.

Primers: 60 Vbeta forward and 13 Jbeta reverse. Clones were sequenced by immunoSEQ multiplex PCR, and TCRdb holds only the in-frame ones, with some missing. This table lists 100,000 to 150,000 clones. Notes on this clone: What it binds is unknown.

Material: PBMCs. The sequence was obtained from a man in his thirties or forties in good health and CMV-seronegative. The chain carries TRBV18 and TRBJ1-2; 8 bases fit TRBD1. The CDR3 DNA is TGTGCCAGCTCACCTGAACAGGGGGAAGGCTACACCTTC. It specifies CASSPEQGEGYTF.